Following are 10 T cell receptor beta chains from one sample sequenced in a study of monozygotic twins with inflammatory bowel disease. From the 5' RACE reads, TCRdb lists one entry per CDR3 protein and no DNA. In total, the table holds 300,000 to 400,000 distinct CDR3 sequences. Specimen: blood. These receptor sequences come from a human donor with ulcerative colitis or Crohn's disease, or a healthy co-twin of an affected twin (not recorded which).

This chain joins TRBV6-5 and TRBJ2-6; TCRdb's D call, TRBD1, is unchecked because there is no DNA. This CDR3 has 17 amino acids. The germline gives CDR1 MNHEY, CDR2 SVGAGI. The CDR3 here is CASSPQGGASGANVLTF.

The gene calls are TRBV11-2 and TRBJ2-3; the TCRdb call, TRBD2, lacks DNA for checking. The V gene's germline CDR1 is SGHAT and CDR2 FQNNGV. This CDR3 region has 16 residues. The CDR3 protein is CASSSRGGSSTDTQYF.

The chain links TRBV20-1 to TRBJ2-3; TCRdb picks TRBD2, but there is no DNA to check that call. CDR1 is DFQATT and CDR2 is SNEGSKA in the germline V gene (reference sequence). The CDR3 loop spans 17 amino acids. CDR3 residues: CSASAGTSGGAPDTQYF.

CDR3 sequence reads: CASSISGGVYNEQFF. This chain links TRBV5-5 with TRBJ2-1; absent DNA, TCRdb's TRBD2 call cannot be checked. The CDR3 totals 15 residues. CDR1 and CDR2 from the germline V gene are SGHKS and YYEKEE (reference sequence).

The chain combines TRBV20-1 with TRBJ2-7; the TCRdb call, TRBD1, lacks DNA for checking. The CDR3 sequence is 13 residues long. Per the germline V gene, CDR1 is DFQATT and CDR2 is SNEGSKA (reference sequence). The CDR3 loop is CSARGSRDYEQYF.

This chain joins TRBV10-2 and TRBJ2-1; no DNA is available, so the TRBD1 call from TCRdb remains unchecked. The germline V gene encodes CDR1 WSHSY and CDR2 SAAADI. The CDR3 consists of 21 residues. Here the CDR3 reads CASRTPGVGQGPESSYNEQFF.

This chain connects TRBV28 to TRBJ1-5; TCRdb's D gene call, TRBD1, goes unchecked for lack of DNA. Germline lookup yields CDR1 MDHEN and CDR2 SYDVKM. This CDR3 region has 12 residues. The CDR3 loop reads CASGTRNQPQHF.

The rearrangement joins TRBV20-1 to TRBJ2-5; checking the TCRdb D call of TRBD1 is not possible without DNA. Germline V gene lookup returns CDR1 DFQATT and CDR2 SNEGSKA (reference sequence). The CDR3 loop spans 14 amino acids. This chain's CDR3 is CSAGRDGFLETQYF.

The chain joins TRBV24-1 to TRBJ2-7; TCRdb gives TRBD2 as the D gene, but with no DNA this cannot be confirmed. CDR1 KGHDR and CDR2 SFDVKD come from the germline V gene. The CDR3 totals 13 residues. This CDR3 reads CATSGGTRPQQYF.

The chain links TRBV7-2 to TRBJ2-2; checking the TCRdb D call of TRBD1 is not possible without DNA. This CDR3 comprises 17 residues. CDR1 is SGHTA, CDR2 FQGNSA, per germline. This CDR3 is CASSLKEGTANTGELFF.